This TCR beta chain was recovered during a study of T cells after yellow fever vaccination. J was trimmed by 0 bases and V by 4 bases; bases with no gene match: 4. Germline V lookup: CDR1 SGHRS, CDR2 YFSETQ. The CDR3 extends over 14 amino acids. Whole-study findings and limits: The study found a weaker secondary response that peaked faster, day 5 versus 15. Booster sampling recovered most clones from primary vaccination (approximately 97% CD4, around 90% CD8).

Synthesis of TCR cDNA relied on 5'RACE template switching, which attached a universal primer site and UMIs. In TCRdb, the 5' RACE reads were re-called with MiXCR into one record per CDR3 protein. The table includes about 500,000 distinct CDR3 sequences, around a sixth detected once. This clonotype turned up a few times. The antigen is unknown. V gene TRBV5-1 combines with J gene TRBJ2-7; 7 bases are a match to TRBD2. The TCR sequence derives from a man aged 18 to 30 who received the YFV17D yellow fever vaccine. The source material was PBMCs, sampled around 5 days after the first yellow fever vaccination. CDR3 sequence: CASSPGGLSYEQYV. In nucleotides, the CDR3 is TGCGCCAGCAGCCCGGGGGGTCTCTCCTACGAGCAGTACGTC.